This T cell receptor beta chain was captured by sequencing in a study of cytotoxic CD8 clonotypes in ibrutinib-treated CLL. Assay: immunoSEQ multiplex PCR; the TCRdb copy retains only in-frame clones and omits some. The sample includes around 310,000 clones, roughly 85% of them seen just once. Germline CDR1 MGHDK, CDR2 SYGVNS. V was shortened by 3 bases and J by 7 bases, with 15 bases between the two germline ends. This CDR3 comprises 14 residues. The specimen was PBMCs, collected before ibrutinib treatment. The origin of this receptor is a human donor with chronic lymphocytic leukemia. The chain carries TRBV25-1 and TRBJ1-1; D is uncertain. The CDR3 nucleotides are TGTGCCAGCAGTGATCTATCTACCGCGAATGAAGCTTTCTTT. Protein sequence: CASSDLSTANEAFF.